This entry lists 28 T cell receptor beta chains sequenced from one sample in a study of blood T cell repertoires in COVID-19. Measured with immunoSEQ multiplex PCR; TCRdb has only the in-frame clones, and not every one. In the table there are approximately 250,000 clones, 70% to 90% of which are singletons. Sequenced: PBMCs or T cells enriched from blood (not recorded which). The receptors derive from a woman in her sixties in a cohort exposed to, infected with or recovered from COVID-19 (not recorded which).

In DNA form, the CDR3 reads TGTGCCAGCAGTTTTGGCAGGGCCTTTGCCAAAAACATTCAGTACTTC. The encoded protein is CASSFGRAFAKNIQYF. The chain joins TRBV28 to TRBJ2-4, with a weak D call TRBD1 (5 bases). V dropped 3 bases and J dropped 1 base, with 13 bases sitting between them. CDR3 length: 16 amino acids. Germline CDR1 MDHEN, CDR2 SYDVKM.

The gene calls are TRBV5-1 and TRBJ2-6; a weak D match, TRBD1 (6 bases). Trimming pared 4 bases from V and 7 bases from J, leaving 12 bases between. CDR1 and CDR2 from the germline V gene are SGHRS and YFSETQ. CDR3 length: 14 amino acids. This chain's CDR3 is CASSGRQVANVLTF. The CDR3, as DNA: TGCGCCAGCAGCGGCAGACAGGTAGCCAACGTCCTGACTTTC. Looking up the rest from reference TRBV5-1 and TRBJ2-6 gives the full variable domain: KAGVTQTPRYLIKTRGQQVTLSCSPISGHRSVSWYQQTPGQGLQFLFEYFSETQRNKGNFPGRFSGRQFSNSRSEMNVSTLELGDSALYLCASSGRQVANVLTFGAGSRLTVL.

This chain joins TRBV12-3 or TRBV12-4 and TRBJ2-2; perhaps TRBD2 as D (6 bases). The V and J ends lost 11 bases and 7 bases respectively, with 11 bases between them. This CDR3 contains 11 residues. CDR3 sequence: CARGVGGELFF. The CDR3 bases are TGTGCCCGCGGGGTGGGCGGGGAGCTGTTTTTT.

The J gene is TRBJ2-7, the V gene TRBV19; TRBD2 matches at 11 bases. The germline CDR1 and CDR2 sequences are LNHDA and SQIVND (reference sequence). V trimming: 6 bases; J trimming: 2 bases; junction bases outside the gene matches: 3. The CDR3 runs to 14 residues. The CDR3 sequence is CASSGLAGPYEQYF. For the CDR3, the DNA is TGTGCCAGTAGCGGACTAGCGGGCCCCTACGAGCAGTACTTC.

V usage is TRBV5-1 and J usage is TRBJ2-1, with TRBD2 matching 12 bases. The ends lost 4 bases at V and 8 bases at J; junction bases unmatched: 4. The CDR3 is 14 amino acids. Germline CDR1 and CDR2: SGHRS and YFSETQ. The CDR3 loop reads CASSPSGRADEQFF. The CDR3 DNA sequence: TGCGCCAGCAGCCCTAGCGGGAGGGCCGATGAGCAGTTCTTC.

The rearrangement uses TRBV28 and TRBJ1-2; D gene ambiguous. The V end lost 3 bases, the J end lost 4 bases, and 12 bases lay between the germline ends. Germline lookup yields CDR1 MDHEN and CDR2 SYDVKM. The CDR3 spans 14 residues. The CDR3 sequence: CASSLLGLLYGYTF. CDR3 sequence (DNA): TGTGCCAGCAGTTTGTTAGGACTACTCTATGGCTACACCTTC.

This rearrangement joins TRBV6-5 to TRBJ1-4; 7 bases map to TRBD1. Germline lookup yields CDR1 MNHEY and CDR2 SVGAGI. The trim removed 4 bases at V and 7 bases at J, leaving 12 bases unmatched. This CDR3 region has 16 residues. The CDR3 sequence is CASSSKGARGGEKLFF. The CDR3 coding sequence is TGTGCCAGCAGTTCGAAGGGGGCCAGGGGAGGTGAAAAACTGTTTTTT.

This clone was observed once. The V gene is TRBV5-1, the J gene TRBJ1-2; tentative D call: TRBD1 (5 bases). This CDR3 is 14 amino acids long. The germline gives CDR1 SGHRS, CDR2 YFSETQ. Trimming left V 2 bases short and J 0 bases short, with 8 bases between. The CDR3 DNA reads TGCGCCAGCAGCTTTACAGGAACTAACTATGGCTACACCTTC. Residues: CASSFTGTNYGYTF.

The rearrangement links TRBV12-3 or TRBV12-4 to TRBJ2-1, with D possibly being TRBD2 (6 bases). V lost 5 bases and J 6 bases, leaving 11 bases between the germline ends. This CDR3 has 13 amino acids. The CDR3 spells CASSPTSSNEQFF. The CDR3 DNA sequence: TGTGCCAGCAGTCCTACTAGCAGCAATGAGCAGTTCTTC.

This chain uses TRBV10-3 with TRBJ2-1; 13 bases align to TRBD2. This CDR3 has 18 amino acids. Germline assignment: CDR1 ENHRY and CDR2 SYGVKD. Trimming at V came to 0 bases and at J to 5 bases, leaving 7 bases not matched to a gene. The CDR3 reads CAISESWTSGRRDNEQFF. DNA for the CDR3: TGTGCCATCAGTGAGTCCTGGACTAGCGGGAGAAGGGACAATGAGCAGTTCTTC.

The V call is TRBV27, the J call TRBJ2-7; 10 bases line up with TRBD1. Germline-derived CDR1 and CDR2 are MNHEY and SMNVEV (reference sequence). With 8 bases clipped from V and 2 bases from J, the junction kept 9 bases outside the gene matches. This CDR3 spans 15 amino acids. The CDR3 is CASRKPGQGTYEQYF. The CDR3, as DNA: TGTGCCAGCCGCAAGCCGGGACAGGGGACCTACGAGCAGTACTTC.

The J gene is TRBJ1-2, the V gene TRBV6-1; 11 bases agree with TRBD1. CDR3 length: 15 residues. Trimming took 2 bases from V and 4 from J; bases not matched to a gene: 3. Germline loops: CDR1 MNHNS, CDR2 SASEGT. The CDR3 nucleotides read TGTGCCAGCAGTGAATGGACAGGGGGCGGCTATGGCTACACCTTC. It encodes CASSEWTGGGYGYTF.

The genes are TRBV11-2 and TRBJ2-1, with 9 bases lining up with TRBD2. The CDR3 runs to 14 residues. After removal of 3 bases from V and 8 bases from J, the junction contained 5 bases not matched to a gene. Germline V gene data show CDR1 as SGHAT and CDR2 as FQNNGV. Here the CDR3 reads CASSFYGGRDEQFF. The CDR3 bases are TGTGCCAGCAGCTTTTATGGCGGGAGGGATGAGCAGTTCTTC.

The rearrangement links TRBV5-5 to TRBJ1-4; 9 nucleotides line up with TRBD1. The V and J ends lost 4 bases and 3 bases, in that order; junction bases with no gene match: 7. Germline V gene data show CDR1 as SGHKS and CDR2 as YYEKEE (reference sequence). The CDR3 runs to 16 residues. The CDR3 region has the DNA TGTGCCAGCAGCCGGATCCGGGACAGGGCTAATGAAAAACTGTTTTTT. Its protein is CASSRIRDRANEKLFF.

The chain is built from TRBV9 and TRBJ2-2; tentatively, D is TRBD2 (5 bases). Trimming stripped 0 bases from V and 6 bases from J, with 12 bases between. Germline V CDR1 and CDR2: SGDLS, YYNGEE. The CDR3 has 15 amino acids. The CDR3 spells CASSVDPGVPGELFF. In nucleotides, the CDR3 is TGTGCCAGCAGCGTAGACCCCGGGGTGCCCGGGGAGCTGTTTTTT.

The CDR3 sequence: CASRGGSSYEQYF. The CDR3, as DNA: TGTGCCAGCAGGGGGGGATCGTCCTACGAGCAGTACTTC. This chain uses TRBV28 with TRBJ2-7; maybe TRBD2 (6 bases). The germline V and J ends were trimmed by 6 bases and 1 base, with 10 bases remaining between them. The CDR3 length is 13 residues. Germline assignment: CDR1 MDHEN and CDR2 SYDVKM.

The chain couples TRBV6-5 to TRBJ2-7; D unresolved. CDR1 is MNHEY and CDR2 is SVGAGI in the germline V gene. The CDR3 is 13 amino acids. V lost 0 bases to trimming and J lost 6 bases, with 9 bases between them. Here the CDR3 reads CASSYSGAAEQYF. Here the CDR3 DNA reads TGTGCCAGCAGTTACTCTGGCGCGGCCGAGCAGTACTTC.

The rearrangement links TRBV11-2 to TRBJ2-1; a possible D gene is TRBD2 (7 bases). V was shortened by 2 bases and J by 6 bases, with 11 bases between the two germline ends. The CDR3 is 14 residues long. Germline CDR1 SGHAT, CDR2 FQNNGV. As DNA, the CDR3 is TGTGCCAGCAGCTTAAGGGGGAGGGGCAATGAGCAGTTCTTC. This sequence encodes CASSLRGRGNEQFF.

The chain joins TRBV5-8 to TRBJ1-1; possible D gene TRBD1, 6 bases. CDR1 and CDR2 (germline): SGHTS, YDEGEE. V shed 4 bases and J shed 6 bases, with 16 bases lying between them. This CDR3 has 14 amino acids. The CDR3: CASSTFRGRAEAFF. The CDR3 coding sequence is TGTGCCAGCAGCACCTTCAGGGGAAGAGCTGAAGCTTTCTTT.

The V and J genes are TRBV3-1 (or the pseudogene TRBV3-2) and TRBJ2-6, with TRBD2 matching over 10 bases. The CDR3 totals 19 residues. Germline trimming cut 6 bases from V and 0 bases from J; bases unmatched to any gene: 11. In germline, CDR1 is LGHDT, CDR2 YNNKEL (reference sequence). The CDR3 nucleotides read TGTGCCAGCAGTCGAATCGGGACTAGCGCCTTCTCTGGGGCCAACGTCCTGACTTTC. Translated: CASSRIGTSAFSGANVLTF.

This sequence joins TRBV4-1 and TRBJ2-4; 7 nucleotides line up with TRBD2. The CDR3 has 16 residues. Germline CDR1 reads MGHRA; CDR2 reads YSYEKL. The V gene end was trimmed by 0 bases and the J gene end by 3 bases; junction bases not matched to a gene: 5. CDR3 amino acids: CASSQDWGGSKNIQYF. CDR3 DNA sequence: TGCGCCAGCAGCCAAGATTGGGGGGGAAGCAAAAACATTCAGTACTTC.

This sequence joins TRBV24-1 and TRBJ2-1, with 12 positions matching TRBD2. The CDR3 consists of 16 residues. Germline CDR1 KGHDR, CDR2 SFDVKD. With 4 bases clipped from V and 4 bases from J, the junction kept 4 bases outside the gene matches. The CDR3 coding sequence is TGTGCCACCAGTGACGCTAGCGGGAGGGGTTACAATGAGCAGTTCTTC. Translating gives CATSDASGRGYNEQFF.

This rearrangement joins TRBV30 to TRBJ2-7, with a tentative D call TRBD1 (6 bases). The CDR3 loop spans 15 amino acids. V was pared by 2 bases and J by 2 bases, with 16 bases between. Germline CDR1 and CDR2: GTSNPN and SVGIG (reference sequence). CDR3 region: CAWSSGTLGAYEQYF. In DNA form, the CDR3 reads TGTGCCTGGAGTTCTGGGACACTAGGAGCCTACGAGCAGTACTTC.

This chain joins TRBV6-5 and TRBJ1-2; 12 bases are shared with TRBD1. The CDR3 length is 15 residues. V was pared by 2 bases and J by 8 bases, with 6 bases of the junction left unmatched. Looked up from germline, CDR1 is MNHEY and CDR2 is SVGAGI. CDR3 DNA: TGTGCCAGCAGTTACGCGGGACAGGGGGCGTACGGCTACACCTTC. Amino acids: CASSYAGQGAYGYTF.

V and J are TRBV5-1 and TRBJ2-2; TRBD2 matches 8 bases. Per germline, CDR1 SGHRS and CDR2 YFSETQ. With V trimmed by 2 bases and J by 4 bases, 7 bases remained unmatched. The CDR3 extends over 16 amino acids. CDR3 sequence (DNA): TGCGCCAGCAGCTTAGCCAACGGGAGGGCCACCGGGGAGCTGTTTTTT. It is translated as CASSLANGRATGELFF.

The V gene is TRBV30, the J gene TRBJ1-1; 8 bases map to TRBD1. CDR1 is GTSNPN, CDR2 SVGIG, per germline (reference sequence). With V trimmed by 3 bases and J by 0 bases, 9 bases remained unmatched. The length of the CDR3 is 16 residues. The CDR3 sequence: CAWRRQGRRLNTEAFF. CDR3 nucleotide sequence: TGTGCCTGGAGGCGACAGGGGAGGAGGTTGAACACTGAAGCTTTCTTT.

The rearrangement links TRBV6-5 to TRBJ2-7; 9 nucleotides align to TRBD1. This CDR3 spans 13 amino acids. The junction had 4 bases not matched to a gene; V was cut back by 8 bases and J by 2 bases. Per the germline V gene, CDR1 is MNHEY and CDR2 is SVGAGI. CDR3 DNA sequence: TGTGCCAGCCCGGGACAGGGCACCTACGAGCAGTACTTC. Encoded protein: CASPGQGTYEQYF.

This chain links TRBV19 with TRBJ1-4; D is undetermined. The CDR3 is 11 amino acids. Germline CDR1 and CDR2: LNHDA and SQIVND (reference sequence). V was shortened by 5 bases and J by 8 bases, with 6 bases between the two germline ends. In DNA form, the CDR3 reads TGTGCCAGTAGTCAAATGGAAAAACTGTTTTTT. It codes for CASSQMEKLFF.